The sequence of this T cell receptor beta chain was determined in a study of cytomegalovirus exposure and HLA in healthy donors. Researchers ran the PCR with 60 Vbeta and 13 Jbeta primers. Sequencing used immunoSEQ multiplex PCR; TCRdb keeps in-frame clones, though not all of them. The sample has roughly 190,000 clones, 65% to 85% seen once. This CDR3 region has 11 residues. Germline values: CDR1 SEHNR, CDR2 FQNEAQ (reference sequence). Study-wide findings and caveats: HLA restriction was apparent for most CMV-associated TCR beta chains in a later analysis. Common viral pathogens seemed to be connected with several of the most significant clusters, according to a later analysis. Within an earlier analysis, most TCR beta V segments proved productive either about 87% or about 30% of the time. TCR beta V- and J-gene trimming, according to a later analysis, was linked to a missense DCLRE1C variant.

On this clone itself: Its target is not known. Relative to the germline gene, one junction end is altered; a read error may explain this.

The source material was PBMCs. This rearrangement joins TRBV7-9 to TRBJ2-5, with 8 bases lining up with TRBD1. The receptor comes from a man aged 35 to 55 in good health and CMV-seropositive. The CDR3 sequence: CSSSLGQGLYF. CDR3 bases: TGTTCCAGCAGCTTAGGACAGGGCCTGTACTTC.